Sequencing of this T cell receptor (beta chain) was carried out in a study of Graves' ophthalmopathy and Graves' hyperthyroidism. The CDR3 covers 16 residues. CDR1 and CDR2 (germline): SGHVS, FQNEAQ. On this clonotype: A junction boundary mismatches the germline segment, possibly from a read error.

The TCR beta CDR3 regions underwent amplification from RNA transcripts. RT-PCR with HTBI primers came first, then second-round multiplex PCR. From the multiplex PCR reads, TCRdb called clonotypes with MiXCR, one entry per CDR3 protein. The table lists 600,000 to 700,000 distinct CDR3 sequences, roughly two fifths of them singletons, with under 3.5% in the top ten. Donors with ophthalmopathy: moderate-to-severe activity, CAS ≥3, NOSPECS ≥4, duration under 3 months. The chain recombines TRBV7-8 with TRBJ2-2; TRBD1 is a possible D gene (6 bases). Sequenced: peripheral blood. This TCR came from an adult man with Graves' ophthalmopathy. CDR3 sequence: CASSVGSQGNTGELSW. The CDR3 bases are TGTGCCAGCAGCGTAGGGAGTCAGGGGAACACCGGGGAGCTGTCTTGG. Full variable domain (rest looked up from reference TRBV7-8 and TRBJ2-2): GAGVSQSPRYKVAKRGQDVALRCDPISGHVSLFWYQQALGQGPEFLTYFQNEAQLDKSGLPSDRFFAERPEGSVSTLKIQRTQQEDSAVYLCASSVGSQGNTGELSWGEGSRLTVL.